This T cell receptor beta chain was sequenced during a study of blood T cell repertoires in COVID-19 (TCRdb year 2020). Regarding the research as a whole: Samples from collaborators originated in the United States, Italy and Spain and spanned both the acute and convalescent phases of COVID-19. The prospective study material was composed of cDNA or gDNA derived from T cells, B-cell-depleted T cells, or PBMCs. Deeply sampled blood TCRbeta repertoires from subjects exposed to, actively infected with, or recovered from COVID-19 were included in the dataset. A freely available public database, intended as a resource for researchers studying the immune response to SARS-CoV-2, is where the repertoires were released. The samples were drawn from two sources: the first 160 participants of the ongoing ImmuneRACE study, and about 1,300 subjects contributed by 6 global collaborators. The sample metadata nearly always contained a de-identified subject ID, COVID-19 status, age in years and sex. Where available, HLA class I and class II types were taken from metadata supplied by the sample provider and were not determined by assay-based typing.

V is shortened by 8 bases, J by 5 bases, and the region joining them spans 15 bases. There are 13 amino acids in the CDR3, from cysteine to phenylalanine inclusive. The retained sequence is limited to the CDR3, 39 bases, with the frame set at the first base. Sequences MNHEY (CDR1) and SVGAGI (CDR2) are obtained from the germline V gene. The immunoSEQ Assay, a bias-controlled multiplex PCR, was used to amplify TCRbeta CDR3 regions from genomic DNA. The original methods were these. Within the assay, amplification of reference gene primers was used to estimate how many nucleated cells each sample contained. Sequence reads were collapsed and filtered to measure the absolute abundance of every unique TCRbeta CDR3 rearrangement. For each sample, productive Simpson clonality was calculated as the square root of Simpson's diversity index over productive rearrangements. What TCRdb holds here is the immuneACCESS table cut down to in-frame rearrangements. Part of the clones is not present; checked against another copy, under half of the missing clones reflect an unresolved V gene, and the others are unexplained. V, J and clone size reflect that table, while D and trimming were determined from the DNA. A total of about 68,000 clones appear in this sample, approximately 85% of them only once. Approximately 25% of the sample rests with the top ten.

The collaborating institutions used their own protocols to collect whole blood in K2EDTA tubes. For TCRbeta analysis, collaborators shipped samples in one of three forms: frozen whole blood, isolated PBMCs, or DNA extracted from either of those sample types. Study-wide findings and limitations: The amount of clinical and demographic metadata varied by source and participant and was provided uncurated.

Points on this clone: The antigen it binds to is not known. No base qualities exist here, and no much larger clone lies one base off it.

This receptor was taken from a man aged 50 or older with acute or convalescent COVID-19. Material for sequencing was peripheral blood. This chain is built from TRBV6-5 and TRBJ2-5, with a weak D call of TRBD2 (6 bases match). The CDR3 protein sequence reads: CASLRGFGETQYF. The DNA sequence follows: TGTGCCAGCCTACGGGGGTTCGGGGAGACCCAGTACTTC.